Listed below are T cell receptor beta chains from one sample, sequenced in a study of T-cell reconstitution after alpha-beta-depleted transplantation in children. A single record per CDR3 protein comes from TCRdb applying MiXCR to the PCR reads. The sample has about a million distinct CDR3 sequences, about 31% seen once. This material consisted of PBMCs, mostly from graft donor cells, taken 360 days after TCRalphabeta/CD19-depleted stem cell transplant. These receptors were collected from a boy under three years old who had a stem cell transplant for SCID, so the T cells may come from the graft donor. The conserved cysteine and the conserved F or W are not part of the CDR3 here. A D gene is named only where the DNA matches it firmly.

cdr3_aa: ASSQESLAGRNTDTQY; v_call: TRBV4-2; j_call: TRBJ2-3; d_call: TRBD2
cdr3_aa: ASSPLSAMGETQY; v_call: TRBV5-5; j_call: TRBJ2-5; d_call: -
cdr3_aa: SATSQGYEQY; v_call: TRBV20-1; j_call: TRBJ2-7; d_call: -
cdr3_aa: ASSPPRGNPYEQY; v_call: TRBV27; j_call: TRBJ2-7; d_call: -
cdr3_aa: ATAGTYEQY; v_call: TRBV10-3; j_call: TRBJ2-7; d_call: TRBD2
cdr3_aa: SARDGGHNYGYT; v_call: TRBV20-1; j_call: TRBJ1-2; d_call: -
cdr3_aa: ASSPHKETQY; v_call: TRBV7-2; j_call: TRBJ2-5; d_call: -
cdr3_aa: SAIQGVGEKLF; v_call: TRBV20-1; j_call: TRBJ1-4; d_call: -
cdr3_aa: SARDPTRGYNAEAF; v_call: TRBV20-1; j_call: TRBJ1-1; d_call: -
cdr3_aa: ASSSRLAGTNEQF; v_call: TRBV27; j_call: TRBJ2-1; d_call: TRBD2
cdr3_aa: ASSLYRAGVYGTDTQY; v_call: TRBV4-3; j_call: TRBJ2-3; d_call: TRBD2
cdr3_aa: ASSRDRLETQY; v_call: TRBV7-8; j_call: TRBJ2-5; d_call: TRBD1
cdr3_aa: ASSRRGGYGYT; v_call: TRBV2; j_call: TRBJ1-2; d_call: -
cdr3_aa: SVRTDSYEQY; v_call: TRBV29-1; j_call: TRBJ2-7; d_call: -
cdr3_aa: VSSLTGRVETQY; v_call: TRBV5-5; j_call: TRBJ2-5; d_call: -
cdr3_aa: ASSSCSSGGTDTQY; v_call: TRBV5-1; j_call: TRBJ2-3; d_call: TRBD2
cdr3_aa: SALPGSGGFETQY; v_call: TRBV20-1; j_call: TRBJ2-5; d_call: TRBD2
cdr3_aa: ASSLAHVYEQY; v_call: TRBV7-2; j_call: TRBJ2-7; d_call: -
cdr3_aa: ASRGPTGTSVETQY; v_call: TRBV12-3/TRBV12-4; j_call: TRBJ2-5; d_call: TRBD2
cdr3_aa: ASSSRLGSTYNEQF; v_call: TRBV5-1; j_call: TRBJ2-1; d_call: -
cdr3_aa: ASSPGIRGGMHTQY; v_call: TRBV12-3/TRBV12-4; j_call: TRBJ2-3; d_call: TRBD2
cdr3_aa: ASSFGRIAKVVDTQY; v_call: TRBV5-1; j_call: TRBJ2-3; d_call: -
cdr3_aa: ASSYSAGPTQY; v_call: TRBV6-6; j_call: TRBJ2-3; d_call: -
cdr3_aa: ASSAGTSQETQY; v_call: TRBV9; j_call: TRBJ2-5; d_call: TRBD2
cdr3_aa: ASSSPLTQY; v_call: TRBV12-3/TRBV12-4; j_call: TRBJ2-5; d_call: -
cdr3_aa: ASSYTGAGDYGYT; v_call: TRBV28; j_call: TRBJ1-2; d_call: TRBD1
cdr3_aa: ASSPQGWRGTGELF; v_call: TRBV18; j_call: TRBJ2-2; d_call: -
cdr3_aa: ASSQDAWVKTYEQY; v_call: TRBV3-1; j_call: TRBJ2-7; d_call: -
cdr3_aa: SVEDRTGELF; v_call: TRBV29-1; j_call: TRBJ2-2; d_call: -
cdr3_aa: ASSFWDRALGGF; v_call: TRBV7-9; j_call: TRBJ1-1; d_call: TRBD1
cdr3_aa: ASSAQLSGNTIY; v_call: TRBV12-3/TRBV12-4; j_call: TRBJ1-3; d_call: -
cdr3_aa: AISEDRARGNTIY; v_call: TRBV10-3; j_call: TRBJ1-3; d_call: TRBD1
cdr3_aa: ASSVAGPPYEQY; v_call: TRBV9; j_call: TRBJ2-7; d_call: -
cdr3_aa: ASSAQGVTNEKLF; v_call: TRBV4-1; j_call: TRBJ1-4; d_call: TRBD1
cdr3_aa: ASSQRGTSGMEQF; v_call: TRBV6-1; j_call: TRBJ2-1; d_call: TRBD2
cdr3_aa: ASSNGQGGSTDTQY; v_call: TRBV5-5; j_call: TRBJ2-3; d_call: TRBD1
cdr3_aa: ASSTVDRPGELF; v_call: TRBV4-3; j_call: TRBJ2-2; d_call: -
cdr3_aa: ASSVGGRTGVSYEQY; v_call: TRBV9; j_call: TRBJ2-7; d_call: TRBD1
cdr3_aa: ASTRTGGYQETQY; v_call: TRBV5-1; j_call: TRBJ2-5; d_call: TRBD1
cdr3_aa: SAHRTSGVYEQY; v_call: TRBV20-1; j_call: TRBJ2-7; d_call: TRBD2
cdr3_aa: ASSQRSGGSPLH; v_call: TRBV7-8; j_call: TRBJ1-6; d_call: -
cdr3_aa: ASRRGQTQETQY; v_call: TRBV28; j_call: TRBJ2-5; d_call: TRBD1
cdr3_aa: ASSPTLAGGSYNEQF; v_call: TRBV7-9; j_call: TRBJ2-1; d_call: -
cdr3_aa: ASSMVWNQPQH; v_call: TRBV19; j_call: TRBJ1-5; d_call: -
cdr3_aa: ASTRTGTAREDTQY; v_call: TRBV12-3/TRBV12-4; j_call: TRBJ2-3; d_call: TRBD1
cdr3_aa: ASSLPLGRGNTEAF; v_call: TRBV12-3/TRBV12-4; j_call: TRBJ1-1; d_call: -
cdr3_aa: ASSRLGIDEQY; v_call: TRBV4-1; j_call: TRBJ2-7; d_call: -